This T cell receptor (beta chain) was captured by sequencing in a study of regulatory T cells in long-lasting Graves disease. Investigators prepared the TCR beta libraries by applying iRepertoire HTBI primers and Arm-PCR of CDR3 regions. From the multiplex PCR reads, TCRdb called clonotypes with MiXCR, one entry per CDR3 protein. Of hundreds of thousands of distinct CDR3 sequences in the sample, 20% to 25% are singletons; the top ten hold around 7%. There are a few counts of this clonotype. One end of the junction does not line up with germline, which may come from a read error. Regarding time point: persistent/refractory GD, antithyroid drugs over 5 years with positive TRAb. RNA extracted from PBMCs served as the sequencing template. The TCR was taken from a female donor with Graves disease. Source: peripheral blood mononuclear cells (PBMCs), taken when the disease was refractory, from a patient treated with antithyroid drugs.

The CDR3 DNA reads TGTGCCAGCAGCTTTGCGACTAGCGGGAGTAGAACAGATACGCAGTTTTTT. It yields the protein CASSFATSGSRTDTQFF. The rearrangement joins TRBV7-6 to TRBJ2-3, with 12 positions matching TRBD2. Germline V CDR1 and CDR2: SGHVS, FNYEAQ. The CDR3 loop spans 17 amino acids.